This passage covers 18 T cell receptor beta chains from one sample sequenced in a study of blood T cell repertoires in COVID-19. The table came from immunoSEQ multiplex PCR; TCRdb's copy has only in-frame clones and leaves some out. Counted here are some 200,000 clones, roughly 90% occurring once; the ten biggest clones make up 10%. The sample was PBMCs or T cells enriched from blood (not recorded which). These receptors all come from a young man with acute COVID-19.

This clone was detected once. The chain joins TRBV7-8 to TRBJ2-7, with TRBD1 matching 8 bases. Germline CDR1 reads SGHVS; CDR2 reads FQNEAQ. The CDR3 has 14 amino acids. V dropped 6 bases and J dropped 4; count of bases not matched to a gene: 8. CDR3 bases: TGTGCCAGCAGACGACCGGACAGGGCTTACGAGCAGTACTTC. Residues: CASRRPDRAYEQYF.

The chain combines TRBV28 with TRBJ2-1; 10 bases match TRBD1. CDR3 length equals 15 residues. Germline V gene sequence: CDR1 MDHEN, CDR2 SYDVKM. The V gene end was trimmed by 5 bases and the J gene end by 9 bases; junction bases not matched to a gene: 10. The CDR3 coding sequence is TGTGCCAGCAGTCTGGGACAGGGGTACTATTCTGAGCAGTTCTTC. Translated, it gives CASSLGQGYYSEQFF.

V usage is TRBV9 and J usage is TRBJ1-1, with D unclear. The ends were cut back, 4 bases at V and 10 bases at J, with 20 bases in the middle. The CDR3 is made up of 14 amino acids. From germline, CDR1 is SGDLS and CDR2 YYNGEE. DNA of the CDR3: TGTGCCAGCAGCCCGAAGAGGCGCGGGCTGGGAGCTTTCTTT. Protein sequence: CASSPKRRGLGAFF. The whole variable domain, remainder taken from reference TRBV9 and TRBJ1-1, is DSGVTQTPKHLITATGQRVTLRCSPRSGDLSVYWYQQSLDQGLQFLIQYYNGEERAKGNILERFSAQQFPDLHSELNLSSLELGDSALYFCASSPKRRGLGAFFGQGTRLTVV.

The chain employs TRBV5-4 and TRBJ1-1; the D gene is possibly TRBD1 (5 bases). This CDR3 has 14 amino acids. Per the germline V gene, CDR1 is SGHNT and CDR2 is YYREEE (reference sequence). Trimming stripped 0 bases from V and 1 base from J, with 7 bases between. CDR3 sequence: CASSLVGGNTEAFF. CDR3 nucleotide sequence: TGTGCCAGCAGCTTGGTGGGGGGGAACACTGAAGCTTTCTTT.

The chain uses TRBV13 and TRBJ1-4; unclear D gene. Germline CDR1 is PRHDT and CDR2 is FYEKMQ (reference sequence). Trimming shortened V by 2 bases and J by 8 bases, and 21 bases separated the two germline ends. The CDR3 has 17 amino acids. CDR3: CASSLRLLGGAAEKLFF. The CDR3, as DNA: TGTGCCAGCAGCTTACGTCTGTTGGGAGGCGCGGCAGAAAAACTGTTTTTT.

V usage is TRBV19 and J usage is TRBJ1-2; TRBD1 might be the D (5 bases). CDR1 and CDR2 from the germline V gene are LNHDA and SQIVND (reference sequence). The CDR3 has 14 residues. Trimming cost V 9 bases and J 7 bases, with 21 bases left between them. Here the CDR3 reads CASHDRQPGIGYTF. CDR3 DNA: TGTGCCAGCCACGACAGACAGCCAGGGATTGGCTACACCTTC.

V gene TRBV4-1 combines with J gene TRBJ2-7; 12 bases align to TRBD2. The J segment lost 1 base and the V segment lost 4 bases, leaving 2 bases of the junction unmatched. Germline loops: CDR1 MGHRA, CDR2 YSYEKL. This CDR3 is 15 amino acids long. The CDR3 DNA follows: TGCGCCAGCAGCCCGACTAGCGGGAGTTCCTACGAGCAGTACTTC. Protein sequence: CASSPTSGSSYEQYF.

The chain carries TRBV11-1 and TRBJ2-5; 15 bases align to TRBD2. The CDR3 length is 16 residues. CDR1 and CDR2 from the germline V gene are SGHAT and FQDESV (reference sequence). After removal of 5 bases from V and 4 bases from J, the junction contained 5 bases not matched to a gene. Written as DNA, the CDR3 is TGTGCCAGCAGCACATGGACTAGCGGGGGGGTAGAGACCCAGTACTTC. This encodes CASSTWTSGGVETQYF. The full variable domain, rest sourced from reference TRBV11-1 and TRBJ2-5, is EAEVAQSPRYKITEKSQAVAFWCDPISGHATLYWYRQILGQGPELLVQFQDESVVDDSQLPKDRFSAERLKGVDSTLKIQPAELGDSAMYLCASSTWTSGGVETQYFGPGTRLLVL.

The J gene is TRBJ2-7, the V gene TRBV7-3; D possibly corresponds to TRBD2 (5 bases). V was cut by 4 bases and J by 0 bases, with 16 bases left in between. The CDR3 is made up of 16 amino acids. Germline values: CDR1 SGHTA, CDR2 FQGTGA. The CDR3 nucleotides are TGTGCCAGCAGCTCTCACATGGCTCGGGGCTCCTACGAGCAGTACTTC. Translation gives CASSSHMARGSYEQYF.

This sequence joins TRBV12-5 and TRBJ1-5, with a tentative D call TRBD1 (5 bases). V gave up 7 bases and J gave up 7 bases, with 14 bases separating them. The length of the CDR3 is 13 residues. The V gene's germline CDR1 is LGHNT and CDR2 FRNRAP. The CDR3 protein is CASALGPLQPQHF. The CDR3 nucleotides are TGTGCTAGTGCCCTGGGGCCCCTGCAGCCCCAGCATTTT.

The chain combines TRBV7-9 with TRBJ2-1, with 7 bases matching TRBD2. CDR1 is SEHNR, CDR2 FQNEAQ, per germline (reference sequence). V trimming: 5 bases; J trimming: 6 bases; junction bases outside the gene matches: 7. The CDR3 is 14 residues long. CDR3 sequence reads: CASSPATSRNEQFF. The CDR3 DNA reads TGTGCCAGCAGCCCTGCGACTAGCCGCAATGAGCAGTTCTTC.

This clone was seen a few times. This chain uses TRBV11-2 with TRBJ1-1; TRBD1 matches at 7 bases. In germline, CDR1 is SGHAT, CDR2 FQNNGV. This CDR3 is 16 amino acids long. The V segment lost 5 bases and the J segment 12 bases; nucleotides outside the gene matches: 21. CDR3 region: CASSPARGGDYFLTFF. In DNA form, the CDR3 reads TGTGCCAGCAGCCCGGCCCGAGGGGGCGATTATTTCTTAACTTTCTTT.

The chain couples TRBV24-1 to TRBJ2-1, with 7 bases identical to TRBD2. The CDR3 has 16 residues. The V gene's germline CDR1 is KGHDR and CDR2 SFDVKD. The junction had 10 bases not matched to a gene; V was cut back by 2 bases and J by 7 bases. CDR3: CATSDSGREMENEQFF. CDR3 DNA: TGTGCCACCAGTGATTCTGGGCGGGAGATGGAGAATGAGCAGTTCTTC.

This sequence joins TRBV19 and TRBJ2-6, with 10 bases matching TRBD2. The V segment lost 4 bases and the J segment 4 bases; nucleotides outside the gene matches: 7. This CDR3 region has 17 residues. CDR1 and CDR2 from the germline V gene are LNHDA and SQIVND (reference sequence). DNA for the CDR3: TGTGCCAGTAGTACACGAGCGGGAGGGCAGGGGGCCAACGTCCTGACTTTC. It encodes CASSTRAGGQGANVLTF.

V gene TRBV9 combines with J gene TRBJ2-3; D call uncertain. The V end lost 2 bases, the J end lost 4 bases, and 14 bases lay between the germline ends. The CDR3 is 15 residues long. The germline V gene has CDR1 SGDLS and CDR2 YYNGEE. CDR3 coding DNA: TGTGCCAGCAGCGTGACAAATTTTGGGCCAGATACGCAGTATTTT. Translating gives CASSVTNFGPDTQYF.

The chain is built from TRBV28 and TRBJ1-1; TRBD1 matches at 7 bases. The germline gives CDR1 MDHEN, CDR2 SYDVKM. The CDR3 sequence is 14 residues long. V lost 3 bases and J lost 6; bases outside the gene matches: 7. The CDR3 spells CASSLITGVSEAFF. CDR3 DNA: TGTGCCAGCAGTTTGATCACAGGGGTATCTGAAGCTTTCTTT. The full variable domain, rest sourced from reference TRBV28 and TRBJ1-1, is DVKVTQSSRYLVKRTGEKVFLECVQDMDHENMFWYRQDPGLGLRLIYFSYDVKMKEKGDIPEGYSVSREKKERFSLILESASTNQTSMYLCASSLITGVSEAFFGQGTRLTVV.

The gene calls are TRBV3-1 (or the pseudogene TRBV3-2) and TRBJ2-7; D gene unclear. Between the trimmed V and J ends, which lost 1 base and 2 bases, there was a span of 3 bases. Germline loops: CDR1 LGHDT, CDR2 YNNKEL (reference sequence). The CDR3 is made up of 12 amino acids. The CDR3 region has the DNA TGTGCCAGCAGCCAAGTAGCCTACGAGCAGTACTTC. Translated, it gives CASSQVAYEQYF.

The chain uses TRBV12-3 or TRBV12-4 and TRBJ2-3; TRBD1 aligns across 7 bases. The V gene end was trimmed by 4 bases and the J gene end by 4 bases; junction bases not matched to a gene: 2. The CDR3 is made up of 13 amino acids. CDR3 amino acids: CASSWDSSDTQYF. The CDR3 DNA sequence: TGTGCCAGCAGTTGGGACAGCTCAGATACGCAGTATTTT.